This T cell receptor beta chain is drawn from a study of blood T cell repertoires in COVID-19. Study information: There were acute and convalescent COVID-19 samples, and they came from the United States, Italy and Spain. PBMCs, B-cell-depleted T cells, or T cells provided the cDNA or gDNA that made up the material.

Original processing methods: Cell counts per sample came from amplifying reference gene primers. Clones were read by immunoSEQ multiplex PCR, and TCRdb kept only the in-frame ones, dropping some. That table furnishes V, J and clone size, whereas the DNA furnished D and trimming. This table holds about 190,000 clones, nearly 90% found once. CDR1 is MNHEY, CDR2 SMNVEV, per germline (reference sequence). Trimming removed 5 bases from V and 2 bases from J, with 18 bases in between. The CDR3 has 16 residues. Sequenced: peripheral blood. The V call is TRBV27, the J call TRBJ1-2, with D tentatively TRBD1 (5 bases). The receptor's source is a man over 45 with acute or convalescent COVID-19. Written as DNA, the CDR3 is TGTGCCAGCAGTCCGCGGACACAAATAAGAAACTATGGCTACACCTTC. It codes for CASSPRTQIRNYGYTF.